The TCR beta chain under discussion was sequenced for a study of neurological immune-mediated disorders. Germline assignment: CDR1 MNHNS and CDR2 SASEGT. CDR3 length: 16 amino acids. Trimming cost V 10 bases and J 2 bases, with 20 bases left between them. The sample holds many counts of this clonotype. From the 5' RACE reads, TCRdb called clonotypes with MiXCR, one entry per CDR3 protein. The data hold around 20,000 distinct CDR3 sequences, with approximately 13% observed a single time. The receptor comes from a woman aged 55-70 years with HTLV-1-associated myelopathy (HAM/TSP). The sequenced sample was PBMCs. This chain uses TRBV6-1 with TRBJ1-4, with D maybe TRBD1 (6 bases). The CDR3 protein is CATAAQGIWTNEKLFF. For the CDR3, the DNA is TGTGCCACCGCGGCTCAGGGGATTTGGACTAATGAAAAACTGTTTTTT.